These T cell receptor beta chains were read from a single sample in a study of T cell responses to AZD1222 COVID-19 vaccine. Some clones are missing from TCRdb's copy, which holds only in-frame ones; the method was immunoSEQ multiplex PCR. The table records 96,000 or so clones, roughly 88% of them present only once. Sequencing used peripheral blood, obtained on day 0 of AZD1222 vaccination. These receptors were taken from an adult in good health. The CDR3 runs from the conserved cysteine through the conserved F or W. The D gene is left open where the match is weak. Size is stated for part of the rows, as once, few or many counts, or as a class when the clone is expanded.

D	V	J	size	CDR3	DNA
TRBD1	TRBV2	TRBJ1-2	NA	CASSTPGQDNYGYTF	TGTGCCAGCAGTACTCCGGGACAGGATAACTATGGCTACACCTTC
TRBD2	TRBV28	TRBJ2-7	NA	CASAEPASGTYEQYF	TGTGCCAGCGCTGAGCCGGCTAGCGGTACCTACGAGCAGTACTTC
NA	TRBV28	TRBJ2-7	NA	CATTPGTAENYEQYF	TGTGCCACTACCCCGGGAACAGCGGAGAACTACGAGCAGTACTTC
NA	TRBV7-9	TRBJ1-3	NA	CASSLVVSTGNTIYF	TGTGCCAGCAGCTTAGTAGTCTCTACTGGAAACACCATATATTTT
TRBD1	TRBV11-2	TRBJ1-4	few	CASSYDRGGNEKLFF	TGTGCCAGCAGCTACGACAGGGGGGGAAATGAAAAACTGTTTTTT
NA	TRBV5-4	TRBJ2-2	NA	CASSFGGRLTGELFF	TGTGCCAGCAGCTTCGGAGGGAGGCTCACCGGGGAGCTGTTTTTT
NA	TRBV7-9	TRBJ1-3	few	CASSLGDISGNTIYF	TGTGCCAGCAGCTTAGGGGACATCTCTGGAAACACCATATATTTT
TRBD2	TRBV5-1	TRBJ2-3	NA	CASRSGLADTDTQYF	TGCGCCAGCAGATCGGGACTAGCGGACACAGATACGCAGTATTTT
TRBD2	TRBV7-2	TRBJ2-3	NA	CASSSSGRALFTDTQYF	TGTGCCAGCAGCTCTAGCGGGAGGGCCCTTTTCACAGATACGCAGTATTTT
NA	TRBV7-2	TRBJ1-2	NA	CANSLVRGDGYTF	TGTGCCAACAGCTTAGTAAGGGGAGATGGCTACACCTTC
NA	TRBV6-2/TRBV6-3	TRBJ2-7	once	CASSYGPALPYEQYF	TGTGCCAGCAGTTATGGTCCAGCCCTCCCCTACGAGCAGTACTTC
NA	TRBV18	TRBJ1-1	NA	CASSPPSGGPEAFF	TGTGCCAGCTCACCACCCTCGGGGGGTCCTGAAGCTTTCTTT
NA	TRBV19	TRBJ1-5	NA	CASSIDWGSHSNQPQHF	TGTGCCAGTAGTATTGATTGGGGCAGTCATAGCAATCAGCCCCAGCATTTT
TRBD2	TRBV30	TRBJ2-5	NA	CAWKTSPGLAAETQYF	TGTGCCTGGAAAACGAGTCCGGGACTAGCGGCAGAGACCCAGTACTTC
NA	TRBV3-1/TRBV3-2	TRBJ2-1	NA	CASSPWAGGGGEQFF	TGTGCCAGCAGCCCCTGGGCCGGAGGGGGGGGTGAGCAGTTCTTC
TRBD2	TRBV27	TRBJ2-1	NA	CASSLRPPGTSGRGEQFF	TGTGCCAGCAGTTTACGGCCTCCCGGGACTAGCGGGAGGGGTGAGCAGTTCTTC
NA	TRBV6-1	TRBJ2-7	NA	CASSDRGAYEQYF	TGTGCCAGCAGTGACAGGGGAGCCTACGAGCAGTACTTC